Below are 25 T cell receptor beta chains sequenced from a single sample in a study of blood T cell repertoires in COVID-19. The method was immunoSEQ multiplex PCR; TCRdb's version includes in-frame clones alone and lacks a portion of them. The table records about 170,000 clones, about 80% of them present only once. The sample was peripheral blood. These receptors all stem from a man in his 70s with active or convalescent COVID-19.

The chain recombines TRBV5-1 with TRBJ2-1; TRBD2 matches at 7 bases. The V segment lost 0 bases and the J segment 0 bases; nucleotides outside the gene matches: 9. The CDR3 runs to 18 residues. Germline V gene data show CDR1 as SGHRS and CDR2 as YFSETQ. The CDR3 is CASSLGGSGLSSYNEQFF. In DNA, the CDR3 is TGCGCCAGCAGCTTGGGGGGTAGCGGGCTGAGCTCCTACAATGAGCAGTTCTTC.

The chain is built from TRBV11-2 and TRBJ2-1, with TRBD1 identical over 7 bases. CDR1 SGHAT and CDR2 FQNNGV come from the germline V gene. V lost 5 bases to trimming and J lost 5 bases; unmatched junction nucleotides: 3. This CDR3 is built from 13 residues. The CDR3 DNA sequence: TGTGCCAGCAGCCAAGACAGGGACAATGAGCAGTTCTTC. Amino acids: CASSQDRDNEQFF.

The chain has TRBV6-5 and TRBJ1-2; weak D call: TRBD1 (5 bases). Trimming shortened V by 5 bases and J by 6 bases, and 10 bases separated the two germline ends. The CDR3 has 12 residues. Germline values: CDR1 MNHEY, CDR2 SVGAGI. The CDR3 is CASSKTANGYTF. The CDR3 DNA follows: TGTGCCAGCAGTAAGACAGCAAATGGCTACACCTTC.

This chain connects TRBV30 to TRBJ2-6; D not resolved. V lost 0 bases to trimming and J lost 2 bases, with 2 bases between them. Germline CDR1 is GTSNPN and CDR2 is SVGIG (reference sequence). CDR3 length: 13 residues. In nucleotides, the CDR3 is TGTGCCTGGAGTGTTACTGGGGCCAACGTCCTGACTTTC. As protein: CAWSVTGANVLTF.

The chain uses TRBV24-1 and TRBJ2-2; D remains unclear. Trimming pared 4 bases from V and 4 bases from J, leaving 6 bases between. Germline CDR1 KGHDR, CDR2 SFDVKD. The CDR3 has 13 amino acids. The CDR3 DNA reads TGTGCCACCAGTGAGTCAATCACCGGGGAGCTGTTTTTT. This codes for CATSESITGELFF.

The J gene is TRBJ2-7, the V gene TRBV29-1, with D maybe TRBD2 (5 bases). V gave up 5 bases and J gave up 2 bases, with 13 bases separating them. Germline CDR1 reads SQVTM; CDR2 reads ANQGSEA. There are 13 residues in the CDR3. The CDR3 DNA reads TGCAGCGTTTATGGTGAGGGAACCTACGAGCAGTACTTC. It codes for CSVYGEGTYEQYF.

J is TRBJ1-1 and V is TRBV18; D might be TRBD1 (6 bases). Germline CDR1 reads KGHSH; CDR2 reads LQKENI. V was trimmed by 0 bases and J by 4 bases, leaving 15 bases between them. The CDR3 is 16 amino acids. The chain's CDR3 is CASSPPGNRVATEAFF. In DNA, the CDR3 is TGTGCCAGCTCACCACCGGGGAACAGGGTCGCCACTGAAGCTTTCTTT.

The V and J genes are TRBV19 and TRBJ1-5; no reliable D call. CDR1 LNHDA and CDR2 SQIVND come from the germline V gene (reference sequence). This CDR3 is 12 amino acids long. Between the trimmed V and J ends, which lost 6 bases and 7 bases, there was a span of 10 bases. CDR3 in amino acids: CASSPPGQPQHF. The CDR3 bases are TGTGCCAGTAGCCCCCCGGGGCAGCCCCAGCATTTT. Full variable domain (rest looked up from reference TRBV19 and TRBJ1-5): DGGITQSPKYLFRKEGQNVTLSCEQNLNHDAMYWYRQDPGQGLRLIYYSQIVNDFQKGDIAEGYSVSREKKESFPLTVTSAQKNPTAFYLCASSPPGQPQHFGDGTRLSIL.

The chain carries TRBV18 and TRBJ2-5, with 7 bases identical to TRBD1. In germline, CDR1 is KGHSH, CDR2 LQKENI. Trimming at V came to 0 bases and at J to 1 base, leaving 5 bases not matched to a gene. This CDR3 is built from 16 residues. The DNA of the CDR3 is TGTGCCAGCTCACCACCCGGGACAGCAATCCAAGAGACCCAGTACTTC. This encodes CASSPPGTAIQETQYF.

J is TRBJ2-4 and V is TRBV5-4; 8 positions match TRBD2. This CDR3 has 17 amino acids. Germline trimming cut 2 bases from V and 3 bases from J; bases unmatched to any gene: 10. The germline V gene encodes CDR1 SGHNT and CDR2 YYREEE (reference sequence). The CDR3 sequence is CASSFTGGGVGKNIQYF. In nucleotides, the CDR3 is TGTGCCAGCAGCTTCACGGGAGGGGGGGTAGGCAAAAACATTCAGTACTTC.

The chain uses TRBV5-1 and TRBJ2-3; perhaps TRBD2 as D (6 bases). V was cut by 3 bases and J by 0 bases, with 11 bases left in between. This CDR3 is 15 amino acids long. The germline gives CDR1 SGHRS, CDR2 YFSETQ. CDR3 loop: CASSWGGASTDTQYF. The DNA for the CDR3 is TGCGCCAGCAGCTGGGGAGGAGCTAGCACAGATACGCAGTATTTT.

The rearrangement joins TRBV5-1 to TRBJ2-1, with D perhaps matching TRBD1 (6 bases). The germline CDR1 and CDR2 sequences are SGHRS and YFSETQ. The CDR3 runs 14 residues. Trimming removed 4 bases from V and 3 bases from J, with 11 bases in between. The CDR3 DNA is TGCGCCAGCAGCACCGGACAGATCTACAATGAGCAGTTCTTC. Its translation is CASSTGQIYNEQFF.

This chain connects TRBV19 to TRBJ2-7, with 10 bases lining up with TRBD1. The V gene's germline CDR1 is LNHDA and CDR2 SQIVND (reference sequence). The CDR3 is made up of 14 amino acids. V lost 4 bases to trimming and J lost 5 bases; unmatched junction nucleotides: 5. DNA for the CDR3: TGTGCCAGTAGTACTGGGACAGGGGTCCACGAGCAGTACTTC. Amino acids: CASSTGTGVHEQYF.

The chain carries TRBV18 and TRBJ2-2; D is unclear. The CDR3 covers 15 residues. V was cut by 3 bases and J by 1 base, with 9 bases left in between. CDR1 is KGHSH and CDR2 is LQKENI in the germline V gene. The CDR3, as DNA: TGTGCCAGCTCACCTGGCTCAGGGAACACCGGGGAGCTGTTTTTT. Encoded protein: CASSPGSGNTGELFF. Supplemented by reference TRBV18 and TRBJ2-2, the full variable domain reads NAGVMQNPRHLVRRRGQEARLRCSPMKGHSHVYWYRQLPEEGLKFMVYLQKENIIDESGMPKERFSAEFPKEGPSILRIQQVVRGDSAAYFCASSPGSGNTGELFFGEGSRLTVL.

The chain couples TRBV6-4 to TRBJ1-1; a weak D match, TRBD1 (6 bases). V was trimmed by 6 bases and J by 1 base, leaving 9 bases between them. Germline V gene data show CDR1 as MRHNA and CDR2 as SNTAGT. The CDR3 totals 13 residues. The CDR3 bases are TGTGCCAGCAGGGGACACCAGAACACTGAAGCTTTCTTT. This encodes CASRGHQNTEAFF.

This clone was detected only once. The rearrangement links TRBV18 to TRBJ1-5, with D possibly being TRBD1 (5 bases). V gave up 3 bases and J gave up 2 bases, with 14 bases separating them. CDR3 length equals 16 residues. Per the germline V gene, CDR1 is KGHSH and CDR2 is LQKENI. CDR3 protein: CASSPNIGGGNQPQHF. CDR3 bases: TGTGCCAGCTCACCCAACATTGGAGGGGGCAATCAGCCCCAGCATTTT.

This chain uses TRBV28 with TRBJ1-2; a possible D gene is TRBD1 (5 bases). V shed 3 bases and J shed 6 bases, with 14 bases lying between them. There are 14 residues in the CDR3. Germline CDR1 MDHEN, CDR2 SYDVKM. The CDR3 spells CASSFPWGGDGYTF. Here the CDR3 DNA reads TGTGCCAGCAGTTTTCCTTGGGGAGGGGATGGCTACACCTTC.

V and J are TRBV7-2 and TRBJ1-2; 7 positions agree with TRBD1. J lost 8 bases, V lost 5 bases, and 8 bases had no gene match. This CDR3 comprises 13 residues. In germline, CDR1 is SGHTA, CDR2 FQGNSA. CDR3 protein: CASSNTGAKGYTF. CDR3 DNA: TGTGCCAGCAGCAATACAGGGGCAAAGGGCTACACCTTC.

As DNA, the CDR3 is TGTGCCAACTCCCGGAACACTGAAGCTTTCTTT. It translates to CANSRNTEAFF. The V and J genes are TRBV12-3 or TRBV12-4 and TRBJ1-1; D unresolved. The germline V and J ends were trimmed by 10 bases and 1 base, with 7 bases remaining between them. This CDR3 has 11 amino acids.

The CDR3 is CASSPVQGSRELFF. As DNA, the CDR3 is TGTGCCAGCTCACCCGTACAGGGCAGCCGGGAGCTGTTTTTT. This chain uses TRBV18 with TRBJ2-2; tentative D call: TRBD1 (6 bases). The CDR3 runs 14 residues. Trimming removed 3 bases at V and 9 bases at J, with 14 bases between. The germline CDR1 and CDR2 sequences are KGHSH and LQKENI.

This clone was observed once. The chain recombines TRBV19 with TRBJ2-2; 7 bases align to TRBD1. V shed 5 bases and J 6 bases; nucleotides not matched to a gene: 6. The germline V gene encodes CDR1 LNHDA and CDR2 SQIVND (reference sequence). CDR3 length equals 14 residues. In DNA, the CDR3 is TGTGCCAGTAGTTTCTGGGACAGATCCGGGGAGCTGTTTTTT. Protein product: CASSFWDRSGELFF.

CDR3 amino acids: CATSDPRPGTGGLETQYF. For the CDR3, the DNA is TGTGCCACCAGTGATCCCCGTCCCGGGACAGGGGGCTTAGAGACCCAGTACTTC. The chain employs TRBV24-1 and TRBJ2-5, with 12 positions matching TRBD1. Germline lookup yields CDR1 KGHDR and CDR2 SFDVKD. The CDR3 is 18 residues long. V gave up 3 bases and J gave up 4 bases; unmatched junction bases: 11.

Worth noting for this clone: The sample carries other DNA sequences with the same CDR3. The chain joins TRBV5-1 to TRBJ1-5, with a tentative D call TRBD1 (5 bases). Germline CDR1 reads SGHRS; CDR2 reads YFSETQ. The CDR3 is made up of 14 amino acids. V lost 0 bases, J lost 7 bases, and 11 bases lay in between. This CDR3 is CASSLGQGDQPQHF. CDR3 DNA sequence: TGCGCCAGCAGCTTGGGGCAGGGTGACCAGCCCCAGCATTTT.

The rearrangement links TRBV24-1 to TRBJ2-5, with 8 bases identical to TRBD1. Germline assignment: CDR1 KGHDR and CDR2 SFDVKD. Trimming took 12 bases from V and 0 from J; bases not matched to a gene: 5. The CDR3 spans 13 residues. The CDR3 region is CAHTGGNQETQYF. The CDR3 DNA reads TGTGCCCATACAGGGGGTAACCAAGAGACCCAGTACTTC.

The table lists this clone with a few counts. The chain recombines TRBV29-1 with TRBJ1-3, with 7 positions matching TRBD1. V trimming: 8 bases; J trimming: 3 bases; junction bases outside the gene matches: 4. From germline, CDR1 is SQVTM and CDR2 ANQGSEA. The CDR3 extends over 12 amino acids. In nucleotides, the CDR3 is TGCAGCTTTTGGACAGGTGGAAACACCATATATTTT. It translates to CSFWTGGNTIYF.